A single sample gave rise to the 5 T cell receptor beta chains below, sequenced in a study of CD8 T cells in ankylosing spondylitis. TCRdb reprocessed the 5' RACE reads with MiXCR, giving one entry per CDR3 protein. The table records 85,000 to 90,000 distinct CDR3 sequences, around 30% of them present only once. Specimen: blood, either unsorted or a sorted T cell fraction (not recorded which). These receptors originate from a male donor with ankylosing spondylitis or in good health (not recorded which).

This chain joins TRBV5-1 and TRBJ1-4, with D unclear. The CDR3 length is 14 residues. Germline V gene sequence: CDR1 SGHRS, CDR2 YFSETQ. With 0 bases removed from V and 7 bases from J, the gap between germline ends came to 10 bases. The CDR3 sequence is CASSLGPGGEKLFF. CDR3 coding DNA: TGCGCCAGCAGCTTGGGACCGGGAGGTGAAAAACTGTTTTTT.

At least ten counts were recorded for this clonotype. The genes are TRBV20-1 and TRBJ2-5; TRBD1 matches 7 bases. Trimming removed 5 bases from V and 3 bases from J; junction bases left unmatched: 9. The CDR3 has 14 residues. Germline V gene data show CDR1 as DFQATT and CDR2 as SNEGSKA (reference sequence). The CDR3 region has the DNA TGCAGTGCTGGCCCTTTGGACAGGAAAGAGACCCAGTACTTC. Its protein is CSAGPLDRKETQYF.

The V call is TRBV11-2, the J call TRBJ2-7, with TRBD2 as a possible D gene (5 bases). The CDR3 extends over 17 amino acids. V shed 0 bases and J shed 2 bases, with 17 bases lying between them. Germline V CDR1 and CDR2: SGHAT, FQNNGV. CDR3 nucleotide sequence: TGTGCCAGCAGCTTAGATCTTGGACTGGCCTTCCCCTACGAGCAGTACTTC. The encoded protein is CASSLDLGLAFPYEQYF.

The table lists this clonotype with a few counts. J is TRBJ2-1 and V is TRBV9, with D maybe TRBD2 (6 bases). V shed 4 bases and J shed 1 base, with 12 bases lying between them. Germline-derived CDR1 and CDR2 are SGDLS and YYNGEE. This CDR3 region has 15 residues. The CDR3 DNA follows: TGTGCCAGCAGCACCGGCCTAGCGTCCTACAATGAGCAGTTCTTC. It codes for CASSTGLASYNEQFF.

The V gene is TRBV6-4, the J gene TRBJ2-3; 7 positions agree with TRBD1. The CDR3 consists of 15 residues. The V gene's germline CDR1 is MRHNA and CDR2 SNTAGT. V lost 4 bases to trimming and J lost 0 bases; unmatched junction nucleotides: 4. CDR3 DNA: TGTGCCAGCAGTGCCTACAGGGGAAGCACAGATACGCAGTATTTT. Translating gives CASSAYRGSTDTQYF.